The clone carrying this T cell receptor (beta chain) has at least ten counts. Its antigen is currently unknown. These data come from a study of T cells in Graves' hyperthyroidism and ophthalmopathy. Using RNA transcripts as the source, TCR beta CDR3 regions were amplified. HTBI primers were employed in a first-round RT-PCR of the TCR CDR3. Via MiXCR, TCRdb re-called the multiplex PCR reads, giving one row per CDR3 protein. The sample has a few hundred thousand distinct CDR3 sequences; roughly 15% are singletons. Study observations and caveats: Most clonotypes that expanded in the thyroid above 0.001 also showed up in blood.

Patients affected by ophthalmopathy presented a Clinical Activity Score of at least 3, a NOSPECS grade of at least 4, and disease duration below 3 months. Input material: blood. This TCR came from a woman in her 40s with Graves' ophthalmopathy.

The CDR3 DNA sequence: TGTGCCAGCAGCCCACAAGGTTACAATGAGCAGTTCTTC. It yields the protein CASSPQGYNEQFF. The V gene is TRBV7-8, the J gene TRBJ2-1, with D unresolved. CDR1 SGHVS and CDR2 FQNEAQ come from the germline V gene. The CDR3 covers 13 residues. Trimming shortened V by 5 bases and J by 4 bases, and 9 bases separated the two germline ends.